This TCR beta chain was recovered during a study of cytomegalovirus exposure and HLA in healthy donors. At the level of the study: The 120 validation repertoires, a later analysis reported, used the same platform as the 600 to 700 repertoires from the first cohort.

The study, taken as a whole, reports: Investigators reported more than 150 TCR beta chains as tied to cytomegalovirus.

Some clones are missing from TCRdb's copy, which holds only in-frame ones; the method was immunoSEQ multiplex PCR. Of around 300,000 clones listed, about 86% are singletons. This CDR3 spans 15 amino acids. The V gene end was trimmed by 8 bases and the J gene end by 2 bases; junction bases not matched to a gene: 5. Per the germline V gene, CDR1 is SNHLY and CDR2 is FYNNEI. Concerning this clone itself: Its matching antigen is unknown.

The sequence was obtained from a woman younger than 30 in good health and CMV-seronegative. The chain links TRBV2 to TRBJ1-5; 11 bases map to TRBD1. Sequencing input: PBMCs. The CDR3 sequence: CASGGQGVGNQPQHF. CDR3 DNA: TGTGCCAGCGGGGGACAGGGGGTCGGCAATCAGCCCCAGCATTTT.